What follows are 2 T cell receptor beta chains derived from one specimen sequenced in a study of immune evolution from preneoplasia to lung adenocarcinoma. Data came from immunoSEQ multiplex PCR; TCRdb stores just in-frame clones and leaves some out. The sample shows around 9,300 clones, 75% to 85% of them seen only once. The sample taken for sequencing was FFPE lung adenocarcinoma in situ tissue. The receptors originated from an older person with lung adenocarcinoma.

The chain couples TRBV7-8 to TRBJ2-1; 11 nucleotides align to TRBD2. CDR1 is SGHVS and CDR2 is FQNEAQ in the germline V gene. The CDR3 contains 17 residues. V shed 2 bases, J shed 8 bases, and the junction held 11 bases outside the gene matches. As DNA, the CDR3 is TGTGCCAGCAGCTTACCCATACTAGCGGGGGCCTGGTATGAGCAGTTCTTC. Protein: CASSLPILAGAWYEQFF.

The chain joins TRBV5-4 to TRBJ1-2, with TRBD1 matching 7 bases. J lost 1 base, V lost 3 bases, and 9 bases had no gene match. In germline, CDR1 is SGHNT, CDR2 YYREEE (reference sequence). CDR3 length: 16 residues. The chain's CDR3 is CASSSGLGGLNYGYTF. The CDR3, as DNA: TGTGCCAGCAGCTCGGGGCTAGGGGGCCTTAACTATGGCTACACCTTC.